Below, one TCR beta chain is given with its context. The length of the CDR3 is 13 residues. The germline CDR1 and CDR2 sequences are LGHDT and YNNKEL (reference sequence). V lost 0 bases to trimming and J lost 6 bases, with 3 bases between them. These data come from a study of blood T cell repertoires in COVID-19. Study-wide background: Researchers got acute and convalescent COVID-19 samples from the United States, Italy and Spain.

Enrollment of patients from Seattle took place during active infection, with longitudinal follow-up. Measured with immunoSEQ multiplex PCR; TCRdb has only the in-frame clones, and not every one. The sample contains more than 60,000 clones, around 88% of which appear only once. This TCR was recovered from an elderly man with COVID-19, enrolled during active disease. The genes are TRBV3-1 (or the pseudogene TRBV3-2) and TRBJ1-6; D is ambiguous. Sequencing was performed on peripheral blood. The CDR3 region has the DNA TGTGCCAGCAGCCAAGAGGCTAATTCACCCCTCCACTTT. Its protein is CASSQEANSPLHF.